These 14 T cell receptor beta chains were sequenced from one sample in a study of blood T cell repertoires in COVID-19. Generated by immunoSEQ multiplex PCR, the TCRdb table keeps only in-frame clones and is missing some. The sample lists about 150,000 clones; approximately 88% were seen once. Input material: peripheral blood. The receptors were gathered from a man aged 65 to 85 with acute or convalescent COVID-19.

The chain has TRBV5-5 and TRBJ2-2; TRBD2 agrees at 14 bases. Germline loops: CDR1 SGHKS, CDR2 YYEKEE (reference sequence). The CDR3 runs 14 residues. The V gene end was trimmed by 8 bases and the J gene end by 8 bases; junction bases not matched to a gene: 5. This CDR3 is CARGLAGVGGELFF. CDR3 nucleotides: TGTGCCAGGGGACTAGCGGGAGTCGGTGGGGAGCTGTTTTTT.

The rearrangement joins TRBV19 to TRBJ1-5; D is perhaps TRBD1 (5 bases). Trimming shortened V by 6 bases and J by 7 bases, and 10 bases separated the two germline ends. The CDR3 spans 12 residues. Germline V gene data show CDR1 as LNHDA and CDR2 as SQIVND (reference sequence). DNA for the CDR3: TGTGCCAGTAGCCTCCAGGGCCAGCCCCAGCATTTT. This translates into CASSLQGQPQHF.

In its sample, this clone was seen a few times. V and J are TRBV28 and TRBJ1-6, with 7 bases identical to TRBD1. From germline, CDR1 is MDHEN and CDR2 SYDVKM. CDR3 length equals 15 residues. Trimming cost V 0 bases and J 4 bases; bases outside gene matches: 0. CDR3 residues: CASSLWGQYNSPLHF. CDR3 coding DNA: TGTGCCAGCAGTTTATGGGGACAGTATAATTCACCCCTCCACTTT.

This clone was seen a handful of times. The J gene is TRBJ2-2, the V gene TRBV6-2 or TRBV6-3, with 7 bases that match TRBD1. In germline, CDR1 is MNHEY, CDR2 SVGEGT. V trimming: 6 bases; J trimming: 1 base; junction bases outside the gene matches: 2. The CDR3 sequence is 14 residues long. The CDR3 coding sequence is TGTGCCAGCAGCCGGGACAGGAACACCGGGGAGCTGTTTTTT. Protein: CASSRDRNTGELFF.

The genes are TRBV5-3 and TRBJ2-7; D perhaps matches TRBD2 (6 bases). TRBV5-3 is treated as an ORF (open reading frame) with a function not yet certain. There are 11 residues in the CDR3. Trimming removed 10 bases from V and 5 bases from J, with 13 bases in between. CDR3 sequence (DNA): TGTGCCGCAAGCGCTAGCGACGAGCAGTACTTC. Its protein product is CAASASDEQYF.

The gene calls are TRBV6-6 and TRBJ1-2; 7 bases fit TRBD1. The CDR3 is 15 amino acids. Trimming at V came to 10 bases and at J to 5 bases, leaving 16 bases not matched to a gene. From germline, CDR1 is MNHNY and CDR2 SVGAGI (reference sequence). The DNA of the CDR3 is TGTGCCACCTGGGACAGATCGATGCAGATTTATGGCTACACCTTC. It encodes CATWDRSMQIYGYTF.

This chain links TRBV9 with TRBJ2-1, with D possibly being TRBD2 (5 bases). Trimming left V 3 bases short and J 10 bases short, with 14 bases between. In germline, CDR1 is SGDLS, CDR2 YYNGEE. The CDR3 consists of 13 residues. The CDR3 coding sequence is TGTGCCAGCAGCGCAGCCCTCCCGGGGGAGCAGTTCTTC. Its protein is CASSAALPGEQFF.

This clone was counted between two and nine times. The chain joins TRBV5-1 to TRBJ2-5; the match to TRBD2 covers 10 bases. Germline CDR1 is SGHRS and CDR2 is YFSETQ. CDR3 length equals 16 residues. V shed 1 base and J 1 base; nucleotides not matched to a gene: 4. CDR3 in DNA: TGCGCCAGCAGCTTGTGGGTAGCGGGGGGCCAAGAGACCCAGTACTTC. This gives the protein CASSLWVAGGQETQYF.

In regard to this clone: The same CDR3 arises from other DNA sequences in this sample as well. CDR3 region: CASSPQGGSYNEQFF. DNA for the CDR3: TGCGCCAGCAGCCCCCAAGGGGGCTCCTACAATGAGCAGTTCTTC. This chain links TRBV5-1 with TRBJ2-1; a possible D gene is TRBD1 (6 bases). The germline CDR1 and CDR2 sequences are SGHRS and YFSETQ. The CDR3 spans 15 residues. The V and J ends lost 4 bases and 0 bases respectively, with 11 bases between them.

This clone has a single count. The V and J genes are TRBV11-2 and TRBJ1-1; 9 nucleotides align to TRBD1. CDR1 is SGHAT, CDR2 FQNNGV, per germline. The CDR3 totals 16 residues. The J segment lost 4 bases and the V segment lost 5 bases, leaving 11 bases of the junction unmatched. CDR3 amino acids: CASSGRTGEGGTEAFF. The CDR3 DNA follows: TGTGCCAGCAGCGGGCGGACAGGGGAGGGAGGCACTGAAGCTTTCTTT.

J is TRBJ1-1 and V is TRBV6-5; D might be TRBD1 (6 bases). The V gene lost 7 bases and the J gene lost 4 bases, with 16 bases spanning the gap. The germline V gene encodes CDR1 MNHEY and CDR2 SVGAGI. This CDR3 spans 14 amino acids. DNA of the CDR3: TGTGCCAGCACGACCACAGGGTTGGGCACTGAAGCTTTCTTT. It specifies CASTTTGLGTEAFF.

This CDR3 reads CASSPPGQGGEKLFF. For the CDR3, the DNA is TGTGCCAGCAGCCCACCGGGACAGGGAGGTGAAAAACTGTTTTTT. This chain joins TRBV6-5 and TRBJ1-4, with 9 bases matching TRBD1. In germline, CDR1 is MNHEY, CDR2 SVGAGI. Germline trimming cut 6 bases from V and 7 bases from J; bases unmatched to any gene: 9. This CDR3 has 15 residues.

The genes are TRBV28 and TRBJ2-1; 11 nucleotides align to TRBD2. V shed 9 bases, J shed 3 bases, and the junction held 10 bases outside the gene matches. The CDR3 extends over 16 amino acids. CDR1 and CDR2 (germline): MDHEN, SYDVKM. This chain's CDR3 is CASQEGTSGFYNEQFF. Here the CDR3 DNA reads TGTGCCAGTCAAGAAGGGACTAGCGGATTCTACAATGAGCAGTTCTTC.

This clone appeared once. The genes are TRBV18 and TRBJ2-7, with 7 nucleotides matching TRBD1. J gave up 3 bases and V 5 bases, and 1 base lay outside the gene matches. Germline CDR1 reads KGHSH; CDR2 reads LQKENI. This CDR3 is 12 amino acids long. CDR3 sequence: CASSGTDYEQYF. The DNA of the CDR3 is TGTGCCAGCTCAGGGACAGACTACGAGCAGTACTTC.